This TCR beta chain comes out of a study of regulatory T cells in long-lasting Graves disease. Findings and caveats of the study: It is possible that accuracy was reduced by the small size of the sample. Comparison showed that persistent patients shared more public clonotypes (roughly 2,700) than new patients (around 1,000).

V lost 9 bases and J 0 bases, leaving 20 bases between the germline ends. The CDR3 length is 16 residues. iRepertoire HTBI primers and Arm-PCR of CDR3 regions built TCR beta libraries. TCRdb re-analysed the multiplex PCR reads in MiXCR, keeping a single row per CDR3 protein. The sample carries roughly 450,000 distinct CDR3 sequences, approximately 22% recorded once. Comments on this clonotype: Its antigen is still unknown.

Specified time point: persistent/refractory GD, antithyroid drugs over 5 years with positive TRAb. There was RNA extracted from PBMCs, and the TCR library was made from it. Into tubes containing EDTA, approximately 9 milliliters of peripheral blood were drawn. This clonotype was sampled from a female donor with Graves disease. The sample consisted of peripheral blood mononuclear cells (PBMCs), taken when the disease was refractory, from a patient treated with antithyroid drugs. The chain carries TRBV12-3 or TRBV12-4 and TRBJ1-1; TRBD1 is a possible D gene (5 bases). The CDR3 reads CASLGGLLLMNTEAFF. For the CDR3, the DNA is TGTGCCAGTCTGGGGGGACTGCTATTGATGAACACTGAAGCTTTCTTT.